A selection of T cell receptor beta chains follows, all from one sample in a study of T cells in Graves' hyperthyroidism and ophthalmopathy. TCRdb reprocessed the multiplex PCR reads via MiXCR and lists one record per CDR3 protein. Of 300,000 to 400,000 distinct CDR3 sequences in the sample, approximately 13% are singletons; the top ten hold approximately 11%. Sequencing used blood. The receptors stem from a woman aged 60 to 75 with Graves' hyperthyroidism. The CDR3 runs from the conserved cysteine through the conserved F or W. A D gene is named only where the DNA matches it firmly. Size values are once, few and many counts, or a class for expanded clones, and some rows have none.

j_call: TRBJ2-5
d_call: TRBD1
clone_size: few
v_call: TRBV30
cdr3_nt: TGTTCGAGCCGGGACAGGGGTCGAGAGACCCAGTACTTC
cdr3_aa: CSSRDRGRETQYF

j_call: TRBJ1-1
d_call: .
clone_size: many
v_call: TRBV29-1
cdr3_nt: TGCAGCGTCCAGAACGCTGAAGCTTTCTTT
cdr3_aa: CSVQNAEAFF

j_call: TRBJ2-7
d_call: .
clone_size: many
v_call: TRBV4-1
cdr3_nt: TGCGCCAGCAGCCAAGAAAGGGGTACCTACGAGCAGTACTTC
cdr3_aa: CASSQERGTYEQYF

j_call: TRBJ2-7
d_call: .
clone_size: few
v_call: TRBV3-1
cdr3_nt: TGTGCCAGCAGCCAAGAGGGGGCCGGCGAGCAGTACTTC
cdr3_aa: CASSQEGAGEQYF

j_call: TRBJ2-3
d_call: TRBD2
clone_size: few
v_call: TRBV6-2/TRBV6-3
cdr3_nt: TGTGCCAGCAGTCCCGGGGACGCCGGGACTAGCTCAGATACGCAGTATTTT
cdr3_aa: CASSPGDAGTSSDTQYF

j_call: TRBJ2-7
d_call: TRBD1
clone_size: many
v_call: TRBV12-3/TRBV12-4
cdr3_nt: TGTGCCAGCACCCTTAGGGGGACAGAGCGGAGGGAGCAGTACTTC
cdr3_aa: CASTLRGTERREQYF

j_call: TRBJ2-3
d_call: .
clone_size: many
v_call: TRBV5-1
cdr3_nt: TGCGCCAGCAGCTTGCACAGGCTTCGGGATACGCAGTATTTT
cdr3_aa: CASSLHRLRDTQYF

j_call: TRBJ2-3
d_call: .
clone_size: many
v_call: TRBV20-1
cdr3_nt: TGCAGTGCTAGAGATCTATTTTTGTACGATACGCAGTATTTT
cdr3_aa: CSARDLFLYDTQYF

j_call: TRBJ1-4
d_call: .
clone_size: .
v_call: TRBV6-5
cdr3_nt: TGTGCCAGCAGTTACTCAGGAGGGGGGAGTGAAAAACTGTTTTTT
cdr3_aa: CASSYSGGGSEKLFF

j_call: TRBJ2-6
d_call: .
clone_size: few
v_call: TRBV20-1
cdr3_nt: TGCAGTGCTAGAGATTATGGGAACTCTGGGGCCAACGTCCTGACTTTC
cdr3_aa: CSARDYGNSGANVLTF

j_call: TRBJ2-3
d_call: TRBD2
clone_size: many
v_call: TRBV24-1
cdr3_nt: TGTGCCACCAGTGACCCCAGCGGGAGCGCAGATACGCAGTATTTT
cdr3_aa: CATSDPSGSADTQYF

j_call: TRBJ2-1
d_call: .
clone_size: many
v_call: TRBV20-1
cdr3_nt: TGCAGTGCTAGAGAACGGGAGAGATACAATGAGCAGTTCTTC
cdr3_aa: CSARERERYNEQFF

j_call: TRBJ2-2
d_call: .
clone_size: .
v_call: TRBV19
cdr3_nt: TGTGCCAGTAGTTTTGGCCCTCACACCGGGGAGCTGTTTTTT
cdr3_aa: CASSFGPHTGELFF

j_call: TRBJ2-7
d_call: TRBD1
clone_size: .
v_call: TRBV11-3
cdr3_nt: TGTGCCAGCAGCCCGGGACAGGGGGCCCTCTCCTACGAGCAGTACTTC
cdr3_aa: CASSPGQGALSYEQYF

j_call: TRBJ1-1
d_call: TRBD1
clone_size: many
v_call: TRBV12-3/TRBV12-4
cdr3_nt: TGTGCCAGCAGTCCAGGACAGGGGGTCTCGGAGAACACTGAAGCTTTCTTT
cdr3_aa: CASSPGQGVSENTEAFF

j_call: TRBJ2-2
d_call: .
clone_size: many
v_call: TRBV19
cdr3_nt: TGTGCCAGTAGTTTCGCACGCGGCTCGAACACCGGGGAGCTGTTTTTT
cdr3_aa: CASSFARGSNTGELFF

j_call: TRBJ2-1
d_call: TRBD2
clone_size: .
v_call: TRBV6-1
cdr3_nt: TGTGCCAGCAGTGCACATTGGGGGGGCAATGAGCAGTTCTTC
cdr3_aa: CASSAHWGGNEQFF

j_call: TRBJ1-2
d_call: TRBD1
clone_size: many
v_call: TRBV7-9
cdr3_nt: TGTGCCAGCAGCTTAGTTCAGGGGGCGAAAGGCTACACCTTC
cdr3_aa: CASSLVQGAKGYTF

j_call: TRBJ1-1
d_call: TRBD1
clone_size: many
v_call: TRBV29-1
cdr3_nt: TGCAGCGTCGGACAGGGTGGGGGCACTGAAGCTTTCTTT
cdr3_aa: CSVGQGGGTEAFF

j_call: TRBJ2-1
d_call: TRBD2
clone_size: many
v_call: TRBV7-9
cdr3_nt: TGTGCCAGCAGTTTGAGCGGGGAATACAATGAGCAGTTCTTC
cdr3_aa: CASSLSGEYNEQFF

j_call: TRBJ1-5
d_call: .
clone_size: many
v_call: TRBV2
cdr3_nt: TGTGCCAGCAGTCCAGATTACAGCAATCAGCCCCAGCATTTT
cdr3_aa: CASSPDYSNQPQHF

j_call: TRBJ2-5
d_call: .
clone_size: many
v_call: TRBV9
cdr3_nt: TGTGCCAGCAGCGTAGTGCAACAGGGTGCGGGGACCCAGTACTTC
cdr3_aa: CASSVVQQGAGTQYF

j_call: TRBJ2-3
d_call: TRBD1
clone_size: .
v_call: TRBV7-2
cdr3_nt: TGTGCCAGCAGCTCCCCTTTGGGACAGGGGAACACAGATACGCAGTATTTT
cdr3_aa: CASSSPLGQGNTDTQYF

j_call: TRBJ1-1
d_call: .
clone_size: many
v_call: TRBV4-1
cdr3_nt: TGCGCCAGCAGCCTACAGCAGGGGTCTGAAGCTTTCTTT
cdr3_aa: CASSLQQGSEAFF